This entry lists 7 T cell receptor beta chains sequenced from one sample in a study of blood T cell repertoires in COVID-19. Sequencing used immunoSEQ multiplex PCR; TCRdb keeps in-frame clones, though not all of them. The sample contains around 150,000 clones, roughly 89% of which appear only once. Sequenced material: peripheral blood. The receptors stem from an older woman who had recovered from COVID-19.

The V gene is TRBV28, the J gene TRBJ1-2; a possible D gene is TRBD1 (5 bases). The CDR3 is made up of 12 amino acids. CDR1 is MDHEN, CDR2 SYDVKM, per germline. V was shortened by 2 bases and J by 5 bases, with 6 bases between the two germline ends. The CDR3 coding sequence is TGTGCCAGCAGTTTACAGGGATATGGCTACACCTTC. Its protein product is CASSLQGYGYTF.

The chain is built from TRBV7-9 and TRBJ2-7, with 10 bases identical to TRBD1. Losses at the gene ends were 5 bases for V and 3 bases for J; bases not matched to a gene: 4. The CDR3 totals 14 residues. Germline V gives CDR1 SEHNR, CDR2 FQNEAQ (reference sequence). The DNA of the CDR3 is TGTGCCAGCAGCCCGACAGGGGGCGTCTACGAGCAGTACTTC. Its translation: CASSPTGGVYEQYF.

This chain uses TRBV24-1 with TRBJ2-3; 8 nucleotides match TRBD1. Trimming removed 1 base from V and 4 bases from J; junction bases left unmatched: 6. In germline, CDR1 is KGHDR, CDR2 SFDVKD. The CDR3 length is 16 residues. The CDR3 region is CATSDLRTGPPDTQYF. CDR3 DNA sequence: TGTGCCACCAGTGATTTAAGGACAGGGCCCCCAGATACGCAGTATTTT.

The gene calls are TRBV7-2 and TRBJ2-1; D remains unclear. V lost 3 bases and J lost 4, with 4 bases in between. In germline, CDR1 is SGHTA, CDR2 FQGNSA. This CDR3 contains 12 residues. The CDR3 DNA reads as TGTGCCAGCAGCTTCGTGTACAATGAGCAGTTCTTC. It yields the protein CASSFVYNEQFF.

This chain uses TRBV19 with TRBJ2-5, with D perhaps matching TRBD2 (7 bases). The V gene's germline CDR1 is LNHDA and CDR2 SQIVND (reference sequence). Between the trimmed V and J ends, which lost 4 bases and 2 bases, there was a span of 23 bases. This CDR3 has 18 residues. The CDR3 here is CASSKDGWSRGAQETQYF. DNA of the CDR3: TGTGCCAGTAGTAAGGATGGCTGGAGCCGGGGGGCGCAAGAGACCCAGTACTTC.

This clone came up once. The chain recombines TRBV19 with TRBJ2-5; 9 bases agree with TRBD1. The CDR3 spans 15 residues. V gave up 3 bases and J gave up 5 bases; unmatched junction bases: 7. CDR1 and CDR2 from the germline V gene are LNHDA and SQIVND (reference sequence). CDR3 DNA: TGTGCCAGTAGTATCCGACAGGGGGGGCAGGAGACCCAGTACTTC. It yields the protein CASSIRQGGQETQYF.

This chain joins TRBV7-2 and TRBJ2-5; TRBD1 agrees at 7 bases. CDR3 length: 13 residues. Germline V gives CDR1 SGHTA, CDR2 FQGNSA. Unmatched junction bases numbered 2, after V lost 4 bases and J lost 3 bases. CDR3: CASSSRGKETQYF. Here the CDR3 DNA reads TGTGCCAGCAGCTCCAGGGGGAAAGAGACCCAGTACTTC.